This T cell receptor (beta chain) appears in the sequencing data of a study of technical replicates of blood from a handful of donors. V was trimmed by 6 bases and J by 1 base, leaving 11 bases between them. Germline values: CDR1 MRHNA, CDR2 SNTAGT. The CDR3 sequence is 14 residues long. The table came from immunoSEQ multiplex PCR; TCRdb's copy has only in-frame clones and leaves some out. The sample lists around 13,000 clones; about 86% were seen once. The origin of this receptor is a human donor in good health. This chain joins TRBV6-4 and TRBJ2-3; D may be TRBD2 (5 bases). The sequencing input was PBMCs. The CDR3 is CASSQGLRTDTQYF. CDR3 bases: TGTGCCAGCAGCCAAGGACTTCGCACAGATACGCAGTATTTT.